The 7 T cell receptor beta chains reported below all come from one sample, sequenced in a study of control samples from healthy donors and cancer patients. The data were produced by immunoSEQ multiplex PCR, yet TCRdb's version contains in-frame clones alone and is incomplete. The repertoire includes 160,000 or so clones, under 96% of them detected once, and about 0.94% sits in the top ten. Sequencing was done on a sample of blood. These receptors were obtained from a woman aged 30 to 39 in good health.

The chain employs TRBV19 and TRBJ1-1, with TRBD1 matching 8 bases. The V and J ends lost 9 bases and 3 bases, in that order; junction bases with no gene match: 6. This CDR3 has 13 residues. CDR1 is LNHDA, CDR2 SQIVND, per germline (reference sequence). The CDR3 loop is CASRKDRDTEAFF. The CDR3 nucleotides read TGTGCCAGCCGAAAGGACAGGGACACTGAAGCTTTCTTT.

A single count supports this clone. The V call is TRBV19, the J call TRBJ2-3; 7 bases line up with TRBD2. This CDR3 spans 15 amino acids. After removal of 4 bases from V and 0 bases from J, the junction contained 4 bases not matched to a gene. CDR1 is LNHDA and CDR2 is SQIVND in the germline V gene (reference sequence). The CDR3 here is CASSNSGKSTDTQYF. The CDR3 nucleotides are TGTGCCAGTAGTAACAGCGGGAAAAGCACAGATACGCAGTATTTT.

This clone appeared once. V usage is TRBV28 and J usage is TRBJ1-1; D is possibly TRBD1 (6 bases). The CDR3 has 13 amino acids. The germline V and J ends were trimmed by 6 bases and 3 bases, with 11 bases remaining between them. Germline loops: CDR1 MDHEN, CDR2 SYDVKM. CDR3 sequence: CASRTTGYTEAFF. The CDR3 region has the DNA TGTGCCAGCAGGACTACAGGGTACACTGAAGCTTTCTTT. Variable domain in full (rest from reference TRBV28 and TRBJ1-1): DVKVTQSSRYLVKRTGEKVFLECVQDMDHENMFWYRQDPGLGLRLIYFSYDVKMKEKGDIPEGYSVSREKKERFSLILESASTNQTSMYLCASRTTGYTEAFFGQGTRLTVV.

The chain is built from TRBV28 and TRBJ1-2; D uncertain. V lost 6 bases and J 4 bases, leaving 12 bases between the germline ends. The CDR3 runs to 13 residues. CDR1 MDHEN and CDR2 SYDVKM come from the germline V gene. As DNA, the CDR3 is TGTGCCAGCAGCCCCTCGGGGATCTATGGCTACACCTTC. This gives the protein CASSPSGIYGYTF.

The chain links TRBV3-1 (or the pseudogene TRBV3-2) to TRBJ2-7, with a weak D call TRBD2 (6 bases). Germline CDR1 and CDR2: LGHDT and YNNKEL (reference sequence). The CDR3 contains 14 residues. V shed 3 bases and J shed 5 bases, with 14 bases lying between them. The CDR3 DNA is TGTGCCAGCAGCCACGGCGGGGTGCCTAACGAGCAGTACTTC. This codes for CASSHGGVPNEQYF.

The chain joins TRBV5-1 to TRBJ2-7; D is perhaps TRBD2 (6 bases). CDR3 size: 14 residues. V lost 1 base and J 3 bases, leaving 11 bases between the germline ends. Germline CDR1 is SGHRS and CDR2 is YFSETQ. The CDR3 sequence is CASSLWRAGYEQYF. The CDR3 region has the DNA TGCGCCAGCAGCTTGTGGCGAGCGGGCTACGAGCAGTACTTC.

J is TRBJ2-2 and V is TRBV29-1; D may match TRBD1 or TRBD2 (6 bases each). This CDR3 is built from 12 residues. Trimming stripped 5 bases from V and 3 bases from J, with 7 bases between. Germline CDR1 and CDR2: SQVTM and ANQGSEA. CDR3 DNA: TGCAGCGTTCGGGGGCACACCGGGGAGCTGTTTTTT. Amino acids: CSVRGHTGELFF.